These 2 T cell receptor beta chains were sequenced from one sample in a study of T cell changes during pregnancy in multiple sclerosis (dated by TCRdb to between 2019 and 2020). The library was made by the immunoSEQ multiplex PCR assay. In TCRdb, the immuneACCESS table is reduced to in-frame sequences with V and J assigned. These tables do not hold every clone; where another copy was compared, an unresolved V gene accounts for under half, and the others remain unexplained. This sample has tens of thousands of clones in its table, and 80% to 90% of those were observed once. The ten largest clones add up to about 0.6% of the sample. Source: CD4+ T cells from peripheral blood mononuclear cells, taken before pregnancy. The receptors were gathered from a female donor with multiple sclerosis, enrolled in a pregnancy study.

The genes are TRBV5-4 and TRBJ1-2; no firm D call. This CDR3 region has 13 residues. V shed 2 bases and J shed 8 bases, with 13 bases lying between them. The germline V gene encodes CDR1 SGHNT and CDR2 YYREEE (reference sequence). The CDR3 DNA reads TGTGCCAGCAGCTTCCCCACAGTAGAGGGCTACACCTTC. Translated, it gives CASSFPTVEGYTF.

This chain joins TRBV10-2 and TRBJ2-1; D perhaps matches TRBD1 (6 bases). This CDR3 has 14 amino acids. Trimming removed 7 bases from V and 0 bases from J, with 10 bases in between. Per the germline V gene, CDR1 is WSHSY and CDR2 is SAAADI. The CDR3 coding sequence is TGCGCCAGCACAGGGGATTTCTCCTACAATGAGCAGTTCTTC. Protein product: CASTGDFSYNEQFF.